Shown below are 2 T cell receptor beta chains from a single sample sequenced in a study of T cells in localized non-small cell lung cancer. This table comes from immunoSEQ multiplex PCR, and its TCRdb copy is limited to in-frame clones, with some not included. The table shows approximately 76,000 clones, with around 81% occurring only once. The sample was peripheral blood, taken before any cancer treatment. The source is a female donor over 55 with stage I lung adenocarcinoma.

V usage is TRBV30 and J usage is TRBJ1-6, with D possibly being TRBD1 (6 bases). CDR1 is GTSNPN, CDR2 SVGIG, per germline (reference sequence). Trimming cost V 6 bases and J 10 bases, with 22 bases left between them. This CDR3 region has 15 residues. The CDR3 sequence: CACTERGVVDSPLHF. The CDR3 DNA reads TGTGCCTGCACTGAGAGGGGGGTCGTAGACTCACCCCTCCACTTT.

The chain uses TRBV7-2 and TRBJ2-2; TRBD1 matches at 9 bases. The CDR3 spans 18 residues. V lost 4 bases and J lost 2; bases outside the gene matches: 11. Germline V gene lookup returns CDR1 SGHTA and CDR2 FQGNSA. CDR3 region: CASSWTRQGQGNTGELFF. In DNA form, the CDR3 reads TGTGCCAGCAGCTGGACGAGACAGGGACAGGGTAACACCGGGGAGCTGTTTTTT.